This record concerns one TCR beta chain sequence. This clone appeared once. Its cognate antigen has yet to be identified. No clone much larger than this one lies a single base away; base qualities are absent. TCRbeta CDR3 regions were amplified from genomic DNA by means of the immunoSEQ Assay, a bias-controlled multiplex PCR. On the study's bioinformatics: The number of nucleated cells in each sample was estimated by amplification of reference gene primers within the assay. To quantify the absolute abundance of each unique TCRbeta CDR3 rearrangement, sequence reads were collapsed and filtered. For each sample, productive Simpson clonality was calculated as the square root of Simpson's diversity index across productive rearrangements. In its TCRdb copy, this immuneACCESS table keeps in-frame sequences only and misses some clones. Where compared with another copy, unresolved V genes explain less than half of these, and the others have no known cause. Clonal size and the V and J genes are those of that table, whereas D and trimming came from the DNA. This sample lists about 110,000 clones; 80% to 90% were detected once. Almost 0.9% of the sample is held by the ten biggest clonotypes.

This entry belongs to a study of blood T cell repertoires in COVID-19 (TCRdb year 2020). Background for the entire study: Collaborator samples came from the United States, Italy and Spain and covered acute and convalescent phases of COVID-19. The samples were drawn from two sources: the first 160 participants of the ongoing ImmuneRACE study, and over 950 subjects contributed by 6 global collaborators. A freely available public database, intended as a resource for researchers studying the immune response to SARS-CoV-2, is where the repertoires were released. Where available, HLA class I and class II types were taken from metadata supplied by the sample provider and were not determined by assay-based typing. The dataset comprised deeply sampled blood TCRbeta repertoires from subjects exposed to, actively infected with, or recovered from COVID-19. A de-identified subject ID, COVID-19 status, age in years and sex were almost always included in the sample metadata. The prospective study material was composed of cDNA or gDNA derived from T cells, B-cell-depleted T cells, or PBMCs. What the work shows at the level of the full study, not this receptor alone: The amount of clinical and demographic metadata varied by source and participant and was provided uncurated.

The collaborating institutions used their own protocols to collect whole blood in K2EDTA tubes. For TCRbeta analysis, collaborators shipped samples in one of three forms: frozen whole blood, isolated PBMCs, or DNA extracted from either of those sample types. The sequencing input was peripheral blood. The receptor comes from a woman aged 45-59 years with active or convalescent COVID-19.

The CDR3 protein is CASSMGQSGYTF. The DNA reads as follows: TGTGCCAGCAGTATGGGGCAGTCTGGCTACACCTTC. The chain employs TRBV7-9 and TRBJ1-2; 5 matching bases give a weak D call of TRBD1. V and J lose 6 bases and 7 bases, and a span of 12 bases separates them. As encoded in the germline V gene (reference sequence), CDR1 is SEHNR while CDR2 is FQNEAQ. CDR3 length: 12 amino acids, cysteine to phenylalanine. CDR3 DNA only is kept here, 36 bases in frame from base 1.